The next 8 T cell receptor beta chains were all read from a single sample in a study of shared clonotypes between healthy human individuals. Cells designated naive CD8 were CD45RO-negative and were positively selected for CCR7, with terminally differentiated effector memory CD45RA+ cells excluded. Using immunoSEQ multiplex PCR, the repertoire was profiled, and TCRdb retains in-frame clones only, with some absent. Here the sample spans over 2,000,000 clones, just under 95% being singletons. Sequenced material: naive CD8+ T cells from PBMCs. These receptors came from a man between 18 and 29 years old in good health. Some clones in this sample may be carry-over from other donors' samples.

The chain combines TRBV5-6 with TRBJ2-2; TRBD2 aligns across 11 bases. The CDR3 has 16 amino acids. The trim removed 4 bases at V and 1 base at J, leaving 3 bases unmatched. Germline CDR1 and CDR2: SGHDT and YYEEEE. In DNA, the CDR3 is TGTGCCAGCAGCGATGGGACTAGCGGGAACACCGGGGAGCTGTTTTTT. It translates to CASSDGTSGNTGELFF.

The chain links TRBV2 to TRBJ2-7, with D possibly matching TRBD1 (5 bases). CDR1 is SNHLY, CDR2 FYNNEI, per germline. With 7 bases removed from V and 4 bases from J, the gap between germline ends came to 14 bases. The CDR3 covers 13 residues. The DNA of the CDR3 is TGTGCCAGCACTGTCAGCCGACAGTACGAGCAGTACTTC. Amino acids: CASTVSRQYEQYF.

J is TRBJ2-3 and V is TRBV7-8; 11 bases agree with TRBD1. The CDR3 is 16 amino acids. Germline loops: CDR1 SGHVS, CDR2 FQNEAQ. V was clipped by 5 bases and J by 5 bases; unmatched bases: 9. The chain's CDR3 is CASSPSGTGGKDTQYF. The DNA for the CDR3 is TGTGCCAGCAGCCCCTCTGGGACAGGGGGTAAAGATACGCAGTATTTT.

To note about this clone: The sample has other DNA sequences that encode this CDR3 too. The chain employs TRBV29-1 and TRBJ2-5; D remains unclear. V lost 2 bases, J lost 0 bases, and 7 bases lay in between. CDR1 is SQVTM, CDR2 ANQGSEA, per germline. The CDR3 is 13 residues long. The DNA for the CDR3 is TGCAGCGTTGAAAGGCCTTACCAAGAGACCCAGTACTTC. Protein product: CSVERPYQETQYF.

As regards this clone: Other DNA sequences in this specimen translate into the identical CDR3. The V and J genes are TRBV28 and TRBJ2-2; perhaps TRBD1 as D (7 bases). Germline V gene lookup returns CDR1 MDHEN and CDR2 SYDVKM. CDR3 size: 14 residues. V was cut by 3 bases and J by 5 bases, with 10 bases left in between. The CDR3 DNA is TGTGCCAGCAGTTTGCAGGGGGGAACCGGGGAGCTGTTTTTT. This sequence encodes CASSLQGGTGELFF.

The V and J genes are TRBV7-9 and TRBJ2-3; maybe TRBD2 (7 bases). The germline V gene encodes CDR1 SEHNR and CDR2 FQNEAQ (reference sequence). V dropped 5 bases and J dropped 2 bases, with 11 bases sitting between them. This CDR3 comprises 14 residues. The CDR3 loop reads CASSLGGDTDTQYF. The CDR3 DNA sequence: TGTGCCAGCAGCCTAGGGGGGGACACAGATACGCAGTATTTT.

The rearrangement links TRBV27 to TRBJ2-3, with 10 positions matching TRBD2. The CDR3 is 16 residues long. Germline CDR1 is MNHEY and CDR2 is SMNVEV (reference sequence). V was clipped by 8 bases and J by 8 bases; unmatched bases: 16. The CDR3 is CASQPRWSGRVGTQYF. The CDR3 bases are TGTGCCAGCCAACCGAGGTGGAGCGGGAGGGTCGGTACGCAGTATTTT.

The sample holds one count of this clone. The gene calls are TRBV13 and TRBJ1-5; unclear D gene. V lost 5 bases to trimming and J lost 1 base, with 15 bases between them. Germline-derived CDR1 and CDR2 are PRHDT and FYEKMQ (reference sequence). The CDR3 contains 16 residues. CDR3 DNA sequence: TGTGCCAGCAGCCCGGGCGGATCAGGAAGCAATCAGCCCCAGCATTTT. Its translation: CASSPGGSGSNQPQHF. Complete variable domain (other parts from reference TRBV13 and TRBJ1-5): AAGVIQSPRHLIKEKRETATLKCYPIPRHDTVYWYQQGPGQDPQFLISFYEKMQSDKGSIPDRFSAQQFSDYHSELNMSSLELGDSALYFCASSPGGSGSNQPQHFGDGTRLSIL.